These 10 T cell receptor beta chains were sequenced from one sample in a study of T cell responses to AZD1222 COVID-19 vaccine (dated by TCRdb to the early 2020s). The label giving this sample's time point can be read as: about 28 days (+/-7) after the second vaccine dose. The protocol used for the library was the immunoSEQ multiplex PCR assay. TCRdb limited this immuneACCESS table to in-frame rearrangements with V and J called. A share of clones is missing; checked studies link under half to unresolved V genes, and the rest is unexplained. A total of 150,000 or so clones appear in this sample, 85% to 95% of them only once. The top ten clonotypes cover roughly 1.6% of the sample. Source: peripheral blood, taken 28 days after the second AZD1222 dose. The receptors stem from an adult who received the AZD1222 COVID-19 vaccine.

The V and J genes are TRBV7-2 and TRBJ2-7; 9 bases fit TRBD1. CDR3 size: 15 residues. The ends lost 1 base at V and 5 bases at J; junction bases unmatched: 6. Looked up from germline, CDR1 is SGHTA and CDR2 is FQGNSA. The CDR3 DNA follows: TGTGCCAGCAGCTTAGTAGGCACAGGGGGCCACGAGCAGTACTTC. It yields the protein CASSLVGTGGHEQYF.

V is TRBV20-1 and J is TRBJ2-3; maybe TRBD2 (6 bases). V was shortened by 3 bases and J by 0 bases, with 13 bases between the two germline ends. CDR1 and CDR2 from the germline V gene are DFQATT and SNEGSKA (reference sequence). This CDR3 has 15 amino acids. The CDR3 DNA reads TGCAGTGCTAGTTTTGGAGGGGCTAGCACAGATACGCAGTATTTT. Its protein is CSASFGGASTDTQYF.

V gene TRBV18 combines with J gene TRBJ1-1, with D unresolved. The CDR3 consists of 15 residues. Trimming removed 2 bases at V and 4 bases at J, with 14 bases between. Germline CDR1 KGHSH, CDR2 LQKENI. DNA for the CDR3: TGTGCCAGCTCACCAGTTTCTAAGGGTGCCACTGAAGCTTTCTTT. This codes for CASSPVSKGATEAFF.

This chain links TRBV6-2 or TRBV6-3 with TRBJ2-7; weak D call: TRBD1 (6 bases). The CDR3 is 15 amino acids. With 4 bases removed from V and 0 bases from J, the gap between germline ends came to 13 bases. Germline CDR1 is MNHEY and CDR2 is SVGEGT. The CDR3 here is CASSSVRGLSYEQYF. The CDR3 DNA reads TGTGCCAGCAGTTCGGTCAGGGGCCTCTCCTACGAGCAGTACTTC.

The CDR3 bases are TGCAGTGCTAGTCTGCAGGGAAATTCACCCCTCCACTTT. Translated: CSASLQGNSPLHF. This chain uses TRBV20-1 with TRBJ1-6, with a weak D call TRBD1 (5 bases). The CDR3 sequence is 13 residues long. The V gene's germline CDR1 is DFQATT and CDR2 SNEGSKA (reference sequence). The V end lost 3 bases, the J end lost 7 bases, and 10 bases lay between the germline ends.

The rearrangement links TRBV6-1 to TRBJ1-1; D not resolved. Germline assignment: CDR1 MNHNS and CDR2 SASEGT. V was cut by 1 base and J by 1 base, with 7 bases left in between. The CDR3 consists of 14 residues. The CDR3 DNA sequence: TGTGCCAGCAGTGAAGGGCACTCGAACACTGAAGCTTTCTTT. Protein: CASSEGHSNTEAFF.

The rearrangement uses TRBV10-3 and TRBJ1-1, with D hard to call. V was shortened by 0 bases and J by 3 bases, with 20 bases between the two germline ends. Per germline, CDR1 ENHRY and CDR2 SYGVKD. This CDR3 spans 18 amino acids. CDR3 DNA: TGTGCCATCAGTGAGTCGACATCTTTAGGTTATTCATACACTGAAGCTTTCTTT. Its protein product is CAISESTSLGYSYTEAFF.

This chain uses TRBV7-2 with TRBJ2-3; 13 bases fit TRBD2. Losses at the gene ends were 0 bases for V and 13 bases for J; bases not matched to a gene: 1. The CDR3 covers 13 residues. Per germline, CDR1 SGHTA and CDR2 FQGNSA. The CDR3 sequence is CASSLATSGGEYF. The CDR3 DNA is TGTGCCAGCAGCTTAGCCACTAGCGGGGGGGAGTATTTT. Full variable domain (remainder filled in from reference TRBV7-2 and TRBJ2-3): GAGVSQSPSNKVTEKGKDVELRCDPISGHTALYWYRQSLGQGLEFLIYFQGNSAPDKSGLPSDRFSAERTGGSVSTLTIQRTQQEDSAVYLCASSLATSGGEYFGPGTRLTVL.

The V and J genes are TRBV28 and TRBJ2-3; D is unresolved. This CDR3 is 13 amino acids long. V was cut by 4 bases and J by 2 bases, with 7 bases left in between. CDR1 is MDHEN, CDR2 SYDVKM, per germline. CDR3 in DNA: TGTGCCAGCAGTTGGGTTTTCACAGATACGCAGTATTTT. Translated, it gives CASSWVFTDTQYF.

The gene calls are TRBV9 and TRBJ2-1; 10 bases line up with TRBD2. The length of the CDR3 is 15 residues. J gave up 7 bases and V 0 bases, and 4 bases lay outside the gene matches. Germline CDR1 reads SGDLS; CDR2 reads YYNGEE. The CDR3 region has the DNA TGTGCCAGCAGCGTAGCGAGCGGGGGGGTGAATGAGCAGTTCTTC. Translating it yields CASSVASGGVNEQFF. Full variable domain (remainder filled in from reference TRBV9 and TRBJ2-1): DSGVTQTPKHLITATGQRVTLRCSPRSGDLSVYWYQQSLDQGLQFLIQYYNGEERAKGNILERFSAQQFPDLHSELNLSSLELGDSALYFCASSVASGGVNEQFFGPGTRLTVL.